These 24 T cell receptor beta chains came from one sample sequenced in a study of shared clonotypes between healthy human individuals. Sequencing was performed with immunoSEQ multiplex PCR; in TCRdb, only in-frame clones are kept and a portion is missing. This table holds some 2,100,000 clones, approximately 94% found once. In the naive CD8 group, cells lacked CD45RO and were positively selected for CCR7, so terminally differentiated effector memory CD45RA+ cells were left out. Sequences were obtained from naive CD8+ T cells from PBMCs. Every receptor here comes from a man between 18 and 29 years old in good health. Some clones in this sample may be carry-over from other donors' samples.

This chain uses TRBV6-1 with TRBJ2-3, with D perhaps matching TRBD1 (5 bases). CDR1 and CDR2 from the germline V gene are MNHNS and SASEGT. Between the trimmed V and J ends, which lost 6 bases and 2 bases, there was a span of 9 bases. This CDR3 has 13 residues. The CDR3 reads CASRDRNTDTQYF. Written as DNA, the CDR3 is TGTGCCAGCAGAGACAGAAACACAGATACGCAGTATTTT.

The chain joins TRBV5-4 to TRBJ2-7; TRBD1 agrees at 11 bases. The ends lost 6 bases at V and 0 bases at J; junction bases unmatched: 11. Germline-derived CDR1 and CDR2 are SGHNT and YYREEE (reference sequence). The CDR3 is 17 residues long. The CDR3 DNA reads TGTGCCAGCACCGGGACAGGGGGATCGCGGGACTCCTACGAGCAGTACTTC. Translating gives CASTGTGGSRDSYEQYF.

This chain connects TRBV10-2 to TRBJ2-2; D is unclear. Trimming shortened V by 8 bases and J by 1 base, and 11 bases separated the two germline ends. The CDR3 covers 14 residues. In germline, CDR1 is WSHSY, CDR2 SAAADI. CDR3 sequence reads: CASRWTENTGELFF. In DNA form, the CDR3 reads TGCGCCAGCCGTTGGACCGAGAACACCGGGGAGCTGTTTTTT.

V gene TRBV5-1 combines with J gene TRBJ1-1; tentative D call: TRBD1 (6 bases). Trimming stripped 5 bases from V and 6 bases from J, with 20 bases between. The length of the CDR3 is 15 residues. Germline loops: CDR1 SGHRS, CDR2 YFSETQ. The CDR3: CASSPQGPQVSEAFF. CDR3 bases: TGCGCCAGCAGTCCCCAGGGGCCCCAGGTCTCTGAAGCTTTCTTT.

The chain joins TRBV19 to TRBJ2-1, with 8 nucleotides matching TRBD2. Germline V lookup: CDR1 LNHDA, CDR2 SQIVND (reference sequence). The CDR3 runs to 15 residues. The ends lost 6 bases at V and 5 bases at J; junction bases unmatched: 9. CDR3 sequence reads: CASSISSGLNNEQFF. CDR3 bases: TGTGCCAGTAGCATATCTAGCGGGCTCAACAATGAGCAGTTCTTC.

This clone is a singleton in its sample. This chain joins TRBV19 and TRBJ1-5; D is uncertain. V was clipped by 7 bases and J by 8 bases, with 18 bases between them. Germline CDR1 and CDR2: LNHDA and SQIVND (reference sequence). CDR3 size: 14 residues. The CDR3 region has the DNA TGTGCCAGTACAGCCGTCAACCTATGGGAGCCCCAGCATTTT. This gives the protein CASTAVNLWEPQHF. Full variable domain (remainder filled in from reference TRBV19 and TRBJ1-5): DGGITQSPKYLFRKEGQNVTLSCEQNLNHDAMYWYRQDPGQGLRLIYYSQIVNDFQKGDIAEGYSVSREKKESFPLTVTSAQKNPTAFYLCASTAVNLWEPQHFGDGTRLSIL.

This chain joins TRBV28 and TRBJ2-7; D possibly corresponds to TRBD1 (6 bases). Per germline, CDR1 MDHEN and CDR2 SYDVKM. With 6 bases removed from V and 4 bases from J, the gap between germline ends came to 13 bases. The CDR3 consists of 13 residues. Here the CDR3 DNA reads TGTGCCAGCAGAGGGGACAAGAGATACGAGCAGTACTTC. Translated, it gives CASRGDKRYEQYF. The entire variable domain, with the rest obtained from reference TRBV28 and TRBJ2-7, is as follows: DVKVTQSSRYLVKRTGEKVFLECVQDMDHENMFWYRQDPGLGLRLIYFSYDVKMKEKGDIPEGYSVSREKKERFSLILESASTNQTSMYLCASRGDKRYEQYFGPGTRLTVT.

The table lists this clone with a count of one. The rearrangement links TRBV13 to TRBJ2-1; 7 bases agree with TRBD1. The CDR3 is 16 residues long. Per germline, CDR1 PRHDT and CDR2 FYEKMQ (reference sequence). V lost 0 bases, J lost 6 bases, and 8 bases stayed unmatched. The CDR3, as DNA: TGTGCCAGCAGCTTAGGCCGTAGGGGGCCAACCAATGAGCAGTTCTTC. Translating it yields CASSLGRRGPTNEQFF.

The CDR3 sequence: CASSQYLLTNTGELFF. The CDR3 region has the DNA TGCGCCAGCAGCCAATATTTACTCACAAACACCGGGGAGCTGTTTTTT. The genes are TRBV4-1 and TRBJ2-2; D uncertain. V was pared by 2 bases and J by 2 bases, with 12 bases between. The V gene's germline CDR1 is MGHRA and CDR2 YSYEKL. The CDR3 is 16 residues long.

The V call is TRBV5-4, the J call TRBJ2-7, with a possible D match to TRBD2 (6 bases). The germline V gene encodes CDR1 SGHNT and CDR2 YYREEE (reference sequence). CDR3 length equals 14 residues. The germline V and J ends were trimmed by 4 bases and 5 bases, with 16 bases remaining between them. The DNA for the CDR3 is TGTGCCAGCAGCCCGACGGGACTTCACCACGAGCAGTACTTC. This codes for CASSPTGLHHEQYF.

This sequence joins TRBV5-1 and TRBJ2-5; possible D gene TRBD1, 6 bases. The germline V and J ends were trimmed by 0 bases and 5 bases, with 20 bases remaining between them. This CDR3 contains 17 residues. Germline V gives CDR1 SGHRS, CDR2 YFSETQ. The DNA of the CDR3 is TGCGCCAGCAGCTTGGTCCCCCCAGGGGTAGGAGAGGAGACCCAGTACTTC. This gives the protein CASSLVPPGVGEETQYF.

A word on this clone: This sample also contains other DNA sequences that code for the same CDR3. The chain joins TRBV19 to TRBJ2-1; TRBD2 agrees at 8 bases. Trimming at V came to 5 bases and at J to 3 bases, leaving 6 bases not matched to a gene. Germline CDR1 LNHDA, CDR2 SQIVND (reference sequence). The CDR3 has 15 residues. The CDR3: CASSPGTSSYNEQFF. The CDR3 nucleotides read TGTGCCAGTAGTCCGGGGACTAGTAGCTACAATGAGCAGTTCTTC.

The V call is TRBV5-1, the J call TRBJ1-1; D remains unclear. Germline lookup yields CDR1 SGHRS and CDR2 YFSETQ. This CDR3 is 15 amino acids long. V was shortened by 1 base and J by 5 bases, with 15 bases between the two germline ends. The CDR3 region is CASSLYAGARTEAFF. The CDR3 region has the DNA TGCGCCAGCAGCTTGTATGCGGGAGCGAGGACTGAAGCTTTCTTT.

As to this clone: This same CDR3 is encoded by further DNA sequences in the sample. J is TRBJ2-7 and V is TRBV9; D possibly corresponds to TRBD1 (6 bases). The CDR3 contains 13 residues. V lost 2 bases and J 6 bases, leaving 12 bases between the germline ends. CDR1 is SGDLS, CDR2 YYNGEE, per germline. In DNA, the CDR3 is TGTGCCAGCAGCGTGGGGCAGGGGCTCGAGCAGTACTTC. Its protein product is CASSVGQGLEQYF.

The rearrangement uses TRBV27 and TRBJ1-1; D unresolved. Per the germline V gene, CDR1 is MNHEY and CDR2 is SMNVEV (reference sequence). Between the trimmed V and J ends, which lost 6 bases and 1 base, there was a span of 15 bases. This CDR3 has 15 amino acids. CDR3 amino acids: CASRSTAAPNTEAFF. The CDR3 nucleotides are TGTGCCAGCAGGTCCACAGCTGCCCCGAACACTGAAGCTTTCTTT.

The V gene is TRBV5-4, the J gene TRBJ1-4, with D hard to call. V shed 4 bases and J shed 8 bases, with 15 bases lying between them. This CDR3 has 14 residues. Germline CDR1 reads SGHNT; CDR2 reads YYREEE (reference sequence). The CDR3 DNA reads TGTGCCAGCAGCCACCCGACGGTGTCAGAAAAACTGTTTTTT. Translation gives CASSHPTVSEKLFF.

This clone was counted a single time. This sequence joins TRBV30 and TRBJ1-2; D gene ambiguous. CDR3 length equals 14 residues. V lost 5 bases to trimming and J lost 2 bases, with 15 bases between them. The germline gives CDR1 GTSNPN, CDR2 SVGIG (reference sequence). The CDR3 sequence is CAWWARSRNYGYTF. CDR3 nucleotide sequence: TGTGCCTGGTGGGCCAGGAGCCGCAACTATGGCTACACCTTC.

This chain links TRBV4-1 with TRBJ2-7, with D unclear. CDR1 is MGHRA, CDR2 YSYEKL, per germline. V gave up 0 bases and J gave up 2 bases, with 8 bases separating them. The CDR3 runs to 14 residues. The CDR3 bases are TGCGCCAGCAGCCAAGAGGGTGGGACCTACGAGCAGTACTTC. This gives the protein CASSQEGGTYEQYF.

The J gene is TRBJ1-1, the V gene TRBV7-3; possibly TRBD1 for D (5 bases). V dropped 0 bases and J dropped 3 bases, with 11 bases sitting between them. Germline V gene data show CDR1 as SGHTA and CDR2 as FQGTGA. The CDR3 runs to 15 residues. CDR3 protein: CASSLTWGRDTEAFF. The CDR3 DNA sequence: TGTGCCAGCAGCTTAACGTGGGGCAGGGACACTGAAGCTTTCTTT.

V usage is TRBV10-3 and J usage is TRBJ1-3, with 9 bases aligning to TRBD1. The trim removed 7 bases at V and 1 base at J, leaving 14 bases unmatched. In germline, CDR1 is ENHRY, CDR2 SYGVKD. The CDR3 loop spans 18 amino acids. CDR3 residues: CAIKIDEDRGLSGNTIYF. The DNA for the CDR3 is TGTGCCATCAAGATTGACGAGGACAGGGGACTTTCTGGAAACACCATATATTTT.

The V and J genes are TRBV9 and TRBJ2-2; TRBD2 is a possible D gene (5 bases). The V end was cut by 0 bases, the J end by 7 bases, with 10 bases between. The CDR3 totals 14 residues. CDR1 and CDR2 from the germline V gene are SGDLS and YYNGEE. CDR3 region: CASSVGTSDGELFF. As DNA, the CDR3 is TGTGCCAGCAGCGTAGGTACTAGTGACGGGGAGCTGTTTTTT. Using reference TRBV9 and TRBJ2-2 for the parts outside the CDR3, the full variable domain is DSGVTQTPKHLITATGQRVTLRCSPRSGDLSVYWYQQSLDQGLQFLIQYYNGEERAKGNILERFSAQQFPDLHSELNLSSLELGDSALYFCASSVGTSDGELFFGEGSRLTVL.

This CDR3 reads CASREGVWGLDYEQYF. The CDR3 DNA is TGTGCCAGCAGAGAGGGGGTGTGGGGGCTAGACTACGAGCAGTACTTC. The rearrangement joins TRBV28 to TRBJ2-7; D might be TRBD1 (6 bases). Germline V gene data show CDR1 as MDHEN and CDR2 as SYDVKM. This CDR3 is 16 amino acids long. V was clipped by 6 bases and J by 3 bases, with 21 bases between them. Full variable domain (missing parts from reference TRBV28 and TRBJ2-7): DVKVTQSSRYLVKRTGEKVFLECVQDMDHENMFWYRQDPGLGLRLIYFSYDVKMKEKGDIPEGYSVSREKKERFSLILESASTNQTSMYLCASREGVWGLDYEQYFGPGTRLTVT.

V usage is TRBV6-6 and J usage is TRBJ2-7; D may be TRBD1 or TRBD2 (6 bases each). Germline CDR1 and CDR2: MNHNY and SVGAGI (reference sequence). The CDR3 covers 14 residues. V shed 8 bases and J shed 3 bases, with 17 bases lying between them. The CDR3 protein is CASSGAGDFYEQYF. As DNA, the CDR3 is TGTGCCAGCTCAGGGGCAGGGGACTTCTACGAGCAGTACTTC.

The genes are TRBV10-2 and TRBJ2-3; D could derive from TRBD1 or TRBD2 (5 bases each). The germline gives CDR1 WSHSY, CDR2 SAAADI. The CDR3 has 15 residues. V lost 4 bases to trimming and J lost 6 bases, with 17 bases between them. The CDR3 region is CASSGGGLTMDTQYF. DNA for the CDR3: TGCGCCAGCAGTGGGGGCGGGCTTACCATGGATACGCAGTATTTT.